Each of the 5 T cell receptor beta chains below was sequenced from the same sample in a study of Ad26.COV2.S vaccination and SARS-CoV-2 variants. Treatment here: roughly 19 received Ad26.COV2.S at low or high dose, single or two shots; about 5 received placebo; per-sample allocation not given. Day 63 after the first injection of vaccine or placebo was the sampling time. Produced via immunoSEQ multiplex PCR; TCRdb's table is partial and in-frame only. The data contain approximately 480,000 clones, around 85% of them singletons. The specimen was peripheral blood, collected in a trial of Ad26.COV2.S vaccine versus placebo. The origin of the receptors is a person between 18 and 59 years old who received the Ad26.COV2.S COVID-19 vaccine or a placebo.

This chain connects TRBV9 to TRBJ2-2, with TRBD2 matching over 9 bases. CDR3 size: 16 residues. Trimming removed 4 bases from V and 5 bases from J; junction bases left unmatched: 9. Germline-derived CDR1 and CDR2 are SGDLS and YYNGEE. Here the CDR3 reads CASSRRWLAGTGELFF. DNA for the CDR3: TGTGCCAGCAGCCGTAGGTGGCTAGCGGGAACCGGGGAGCTGTTTTTT.

The V and J genes are TRBV6-5 and TRBJ2-2; 13 bases agree with TRBD2. The V gene end was trimmed by 5 bases and the J gene end by 5 bases; junction bases not matched to a gene: 2. CDR3 length: 15 amino acids. Germline-derived CDR1 and CDR2 are MNHEY and SVGAGI. CDR3 in DNA: TGTGCCAGCAGTAAGACTAGCGGGAGGACCGGGGAGCTGTTTTTT. It codes for CASSKTSGRTGELFF.

The V call is TRBV10-3, the J call TRBJ2-2; maybe TRBD2 (5 bases). The CDR3 loop spans 14 amino acids. Germline values: CDR1 ENHRY, CDR2 SYGVKD. V lost 3 bases, J lost 3 bases, and 8 bases lay in between. CDR3 loop: CAISDPGDTGELFF. CDR3 bases: TGTGCCATCAGTGACCCCGGGGACACCGGGGAGCTGTTTTTT.

This chain uses TRBV7-2 with TRBJ2-3; D may correspond to TRBD1 or TRBD2 (5 bases each). The CDR3 totals 14 residues. The V end lost 5 bases, the J end lost 4 bases, and 13 bases lay between the germline ends. Germline CDR1 reads SGHTA; CDR2 reads FQGNSA. The CDR3: CASSVGQGPDTQYF. DNA for the CDR3: TGTGCCAGCAGCGTAGGGCAGGGACCAGATACGCAGTATTTT.

The chain combines TRBV28 with TRBJ1-6; TRBD1 matches 8 bases. The CDR3 loop spans 16 amino acids. V dropped 7 bases and J dropped 3; count of bases not matched to a gene: 8. Germline V gene data show CDR1 as MDHEN and CDR2 as SYDVKM. CDR3 sequence: CASTGGQGLYNSPLHF. For the CDR3, the DNA is TGTGCCAGCACCGGAGGACAGGGTCTCTATAATTCACCCCTCCACTTT.